A single TCR beta chain is shown here with its context. What it binds is unknown. In germline, CDR1 is SGHAT, CDR2 FQDESV (reference sequence). The CDR3 consists of 13 residues. V was clipped by 3 bases and J by 4 bases, with 9 bases between them. This record comes from a study of T cells and Merkel cell carcinoma outcomes. Study-wide results and caveats: Repertoire plus T-cell density reportedly predicted Merkel cell carcinoma outcomes.

Clones were sequenced by immunoSEQ multiplex PCR, and TCRdb holds only the in-frame ones, with some missing. Seen here are about 19,000 clones, roughly 87% observed once, and the top ten hold approximately 3.3%. The rearrangement joins TRBV11-1 to TRBJ1-2; D gene uncertain. The TCR comes from a human donor with Merkel cell carcinoma. The sequenced material came from tumor tissue from Merkel cell carcinoma. The CDR3 sequence: CASSLRTSYGYTF. As DNA, the CDR3 is TGTGCCAGCAGCTTGAGGACTTCCTATGGCTACACCTTC.